A selection of T cell receptor beta chains follows, all from one sample in a study of cytomegalovirus exposure and HLA in healthy donors. Data came from immunoSEQ multiplex PCR; TCRdb stores just in-frame clones and leaves some out. The repertoire includes under 250,000 clones, around three quarters of them detected once, and less than 2% sits in the top ten. Sample: PBMCs. The receptors derive from a man aged 30-40 years in good health and CMV-seronegative. The CDR3 runs from the conserved cysteine through the conserved F or W. A D gene is named only where the DNA matches it firmly. Clone size is shown for a subset of rows, as once, few, many or a class of expanded clone.

clone size: .
V gene: TRBV11-2
J gene: TRBJ1-5
D gene: .
CDR3 protein: CASSGGTGNQPQHF
CDR3 DNA: TGTGCCAGCAGCGGAGGGACTGGAAATCAGCCCCAGCATTTT

clone size: many
V gene: TRBV28
J gene: TRBJ1-1
D gene: .
CDR3 protein: CASSFEFPNTEAFF
CDR3 DNA: TGTGCCAGCAGTTTCGAGTTTCCGAACACTGAAGCTTTCTTT

clone size: .
V gene: TRBV5-1
J gene: TRBJ2-7
D gene: TRBD2
CDR3 protein: CASSLGGLASLEQYF
CDR3 DNA: TGCGCCAGCAGCTTGGGAGGACTAGCGAGTTTGGAGCAGTACTTC

clone size: few
V gene: TRBV6-1
J gene: TRBJ1-1
D gene: .
CDR3 protein: CASSTTGNTEAFF
CDR3 DNA: TGTGCCAGCAGTACGACAGGTAACACTGAAGCTTTCTTT

clone size: .
V gene: TRBV5-1
J gene: TRBJ2-5
D gene: .
CDR3 protein: CASSLEGKPKETQYF
CDR3 DNA: TGCGCCAGCAGCTTGGAGGGGAAGCCTAAAGAGACCCAGTACTTC

clone size: .
V gene: TRBV9
J gene: TRBJ2-7
D gene: .
CDR3 protein: CASSVGVAGDLSDEQYF
CDR3 DNA: TGTGCCAGCAGCGTTGGCGTGGCAGGGGACCTGTCGGACGAGCAGTACTTC

clone size: once
V gene: TRBV5-4
J gene: TRBJ2-7
D gene: TRBD2
CDR3 protein: CASSPGGAGGGYEQYF
CDR3 DNA: TGTGCCAGCAGCCCCGGTGGGGCGGGAGGAGGCTACGAGCAGTACTTC

clone size: few
V gene: TRBV6-6
J gene: TRBJ1-4
D gene: TRBD1
CDR3 protein: CASRSFRDRAEKLFF
CDR3 DNA: TGTGCCAGCCGTTCTTTCCGGGACAGGGCTGAAAAACTGTTTTTT

clone size: .
V gene: TRBV5-4
J gene: TRBJ2-5
D gene: .
CDR3 protein: CASSLPGIQETQYF
CDR3 DNA: TGTGCCAGCAGCTTGCCCGGGATACAAGAGACCCAGTACTTC

clone size: .
V gene: TRBV28
J gene: TRBJ1-1
D gene: .
CDR3 protein: CASSGGGQNTEAFF
CDR3 DNA: TGTGCCAGCAGTGGCGGCGGCCAGAACACTGAAGCTTTCTTT

clone size: .
V gene: TRBV29-1
J gene: TRBJ2-1
D gene: .
CDR3 protein: CSVDAPRNEQFF
CDR3 DNA: TGCAGCGTTGACGCCCCACGGAATGAGCAGTTCTTC

clone size: .
V gene: TRBV6-1
J gene: TRBJ2-5
D gene: TRBD1
CDR3 protein: CASRDRDRKGETQYF
CDR3 DNA: TGTGCCAGCAGAGATAGGGACAGGAAAGGAGAGACCCAGTACTTC

clone size: .
V gene: TRBV28
J gene: TRBJ2-1
D gene: TRBD1
CDR3 protein: CASSRMGDRSDEQFF
CDR3 DNA: TGTGCCAGCAGCCGCATGGGGGACAGGAGCGATGAGCAGTTCTTC

clone size: few
V gene: TRBV29-1
J gene: TRBJ2-3
D gene: TRBD2
CDR3 protein: CSVDWLADRTDTQYF
CDR3 DNA: TGCAGCGTTGATTGGCTAGCGGATCGCACAGATACGCAGTATTTT

clone size: .
V gene: TRBV5-1
J gene: TRBJ2-3
D gene: .
CDR3 protein: CASSLALAPTDTQYF
CDR3 DNA: TGCGCCAGCAGCTTGGCTCTAGCCCCCACAGATACGCAGTATTTT

clone size: .
V gene: TRBV19
J gene: TRBJ2-4
D gene: TRBD1
CDR3 protein: CASSIRDRVIGQYF
CDR3 DNA: TGTGCCAGTAGTATCCGGGACAGGGTAATCGGTCAGTACTTC

clone size: .
V gene: TRBV7-3
J gene: TRBJ2-2
D gene: .
CDR3 protein: CASSLSLRGSYTGELFF
CDR3 DNA: TGTGCCAGCAGCTTATCCCTGAGGGGGAGCTACACCGGGGAGCTGTTTTTT

clone size: .
V gene: TRBV19
J gene: TRBJ2-7
D gene: TRBD1
CDR3 protein: CASGWTGGTYEQYF
CDR3 DNA: TGTGCCAGTGGCTGGACAGGGGGAACCTACGAGCAGTACTTC

clone size: once
V gene: TRBV6-5
J gene: TRBJ2-7
D gene: TRBD2
CDR3 protein: CASSTSGSQREQYF
CDR3 DNA: TGTGCCAGCAGTACAAGCGGGAGTCAACGCGAGCAGTACTTC

clone size: .
V gene: TRBV7-9
J gene: TRBJ2-3
D gene: TRBD1
CDR3 protein: CASSSPGQGVVITDTQYF
CDR3 DNA: TGTGCCAGCAGCTCTCCGGGACAGGGGGTAGTAATAACAGATACGCAGTATTTT

clone size: .
V gene: TRBV14
J gene: TRBJ2-5
D gene: TRBD1
CDR3 protein: CASSKQGYLETQYF
CDR3 DNA: TGTGCCAGCAGTAAACAGGGGTATTTAGAGACCCAGTACTTC

clone size: .
V gene: TRBV5-1
J gene: TRBJ2-1
D gene: TRBD1
CDR3 protein: CASSPKGQGYDNEQFF
CDR3 DNA: TGCGCCAGCAGCCCCAAGGGACAGGGGTACGACAATGAGCAGTTCTTC

clone size: .
V gene: TRBV28
J gene: TRBJ2-2
D gene: TRBD2
CDR3 protein: CASSLMGLAGAGELFF
CDR3 DNA: TGTGCCAGCAGTTTAATGGGACTAGCGGGAGCCGGGGAGCTGTTTTTT

clone size: .
V gene: TRBV18
J gene: TRBJ2-7
D gene: TRBD2
CDR3 protein: CASSPGLVNYEQYF
CDR3 DNA: TGTGCCAGCTCACCAGGACTAGTCAACTACGAGCAGTACTTC

clone size: .
V gene: TRBV6-5
J gene: TRBJ2-1
D gene: .
CDR3 protein: CASRRQTNEQFF
CDR3 DNA: TGTGCCAGCAGACGACAGACAAATGAGCAGTTCTTC

clone size: .
V gene: TRBV9
J gene: TRBJ2-1
D gene: TRBD1
CDR3 protein: CASSDPGQTLFF
CDR3 DNA: TGTGCCAGCAGCGACCCGGGACAGACGCTGTTCTTC

clone size: .
V gene: TRBV6-5
J gene: TRBJ1-1
D gene: .
CDR3 protein: CATKGAFEAFF
CDR3 DNA: TGTGCCACTAAAGGGGCATTTGAAGCTTTCTTT